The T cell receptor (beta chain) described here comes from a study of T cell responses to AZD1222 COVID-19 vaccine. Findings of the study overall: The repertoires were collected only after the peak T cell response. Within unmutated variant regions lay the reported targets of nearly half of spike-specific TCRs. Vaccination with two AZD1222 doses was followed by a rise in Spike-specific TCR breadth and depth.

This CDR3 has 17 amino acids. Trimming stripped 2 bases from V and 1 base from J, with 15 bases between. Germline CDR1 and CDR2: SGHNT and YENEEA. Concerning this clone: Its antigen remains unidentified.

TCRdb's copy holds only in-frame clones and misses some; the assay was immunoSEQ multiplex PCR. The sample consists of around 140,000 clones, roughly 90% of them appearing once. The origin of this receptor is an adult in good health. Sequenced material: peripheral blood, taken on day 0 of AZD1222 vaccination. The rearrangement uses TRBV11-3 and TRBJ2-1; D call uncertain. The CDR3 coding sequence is TGTGCCAGCAGCTTACGGCCCGGGCTAGGTTCCTACAATGAGCAGTTCTTC. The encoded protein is CASSLRPGLGSYNEQFF.